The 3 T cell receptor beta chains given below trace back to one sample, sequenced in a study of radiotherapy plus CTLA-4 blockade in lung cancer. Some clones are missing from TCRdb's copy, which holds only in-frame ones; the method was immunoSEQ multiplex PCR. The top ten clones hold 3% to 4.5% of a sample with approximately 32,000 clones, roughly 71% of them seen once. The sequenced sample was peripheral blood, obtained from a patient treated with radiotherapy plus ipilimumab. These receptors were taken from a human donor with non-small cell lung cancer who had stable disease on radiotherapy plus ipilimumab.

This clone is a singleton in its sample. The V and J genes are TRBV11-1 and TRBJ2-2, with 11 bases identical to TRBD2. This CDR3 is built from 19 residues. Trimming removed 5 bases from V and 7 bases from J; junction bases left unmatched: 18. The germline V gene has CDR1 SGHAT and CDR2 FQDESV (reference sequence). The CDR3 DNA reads TGTGCCAGCAGCCCTCGGGGTAGCGGGAGGGCCGGGCCAAGCGGGGAGCTGTTTTTT. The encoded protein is CASSPRGSGRAGPSGELFF.

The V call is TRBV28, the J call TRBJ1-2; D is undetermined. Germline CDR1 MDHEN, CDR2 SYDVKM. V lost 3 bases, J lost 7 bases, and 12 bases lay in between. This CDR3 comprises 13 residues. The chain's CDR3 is CASSLSSRFGYTF. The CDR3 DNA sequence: TGTGCCAGCAGTTTGTCCTCCCGATTTGGCTACACCTTC.

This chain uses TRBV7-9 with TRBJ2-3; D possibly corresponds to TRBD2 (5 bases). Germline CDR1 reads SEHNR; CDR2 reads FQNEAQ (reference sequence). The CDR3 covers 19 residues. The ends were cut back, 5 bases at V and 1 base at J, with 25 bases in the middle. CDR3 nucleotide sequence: TGTGCCAGCAGCGGACGAGCGGCCACCTCCAGGTACGGCACAGATACGCAGTATTTT. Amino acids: CASSGRAATSRYGTDTQYF.